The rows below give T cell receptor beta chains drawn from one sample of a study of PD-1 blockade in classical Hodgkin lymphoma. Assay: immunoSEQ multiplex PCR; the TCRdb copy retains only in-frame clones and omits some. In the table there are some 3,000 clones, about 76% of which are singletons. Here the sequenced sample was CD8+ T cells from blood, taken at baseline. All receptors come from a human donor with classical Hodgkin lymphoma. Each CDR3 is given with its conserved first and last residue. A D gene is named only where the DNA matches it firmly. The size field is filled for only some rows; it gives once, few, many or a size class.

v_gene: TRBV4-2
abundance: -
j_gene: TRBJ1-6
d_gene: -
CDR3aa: CASSLVGRYNSPLHF
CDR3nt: TGTGCCAGCAGCCTAGTGGGAAGGTATAATTCACCCCTCCACTTT

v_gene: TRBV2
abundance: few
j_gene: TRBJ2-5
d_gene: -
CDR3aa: CASSETTLNQETQYF
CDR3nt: TGTGCCAGCAGTGAGACGACTCTAAACCAAGAGACCCAGTACTTC

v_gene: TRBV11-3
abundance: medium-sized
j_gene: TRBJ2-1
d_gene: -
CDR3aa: CASSLKGLSWEQFF
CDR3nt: -

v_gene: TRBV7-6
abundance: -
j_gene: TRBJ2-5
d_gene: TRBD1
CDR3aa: CASSPRPTGLEETQYF
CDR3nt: TGTGCCAGCAGCCCACGCCCGACAGGGTTAGAGGAGACCCAGTACTTC

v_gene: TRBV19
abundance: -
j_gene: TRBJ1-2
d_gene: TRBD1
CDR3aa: CASSIDGDRKNGYTF
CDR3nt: TGTGCCAGTAGTATAGATGGGGACAGGAAGAATGGCTACACCTTC

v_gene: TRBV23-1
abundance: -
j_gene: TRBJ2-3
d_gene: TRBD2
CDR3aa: CASSPRDWTSGGQRVTDTQYF
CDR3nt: TGCGCCAGCAGCCCGAGGGACTGGACTAGCGGGGGGCAACGGGTCACAGATACGCAGTATTTT

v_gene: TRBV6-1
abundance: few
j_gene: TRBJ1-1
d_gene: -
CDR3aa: CASSDWGNTEAFF
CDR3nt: TGTGCCAGCAGTGATTGGGGTAACACTGAAGCTTTCTTT

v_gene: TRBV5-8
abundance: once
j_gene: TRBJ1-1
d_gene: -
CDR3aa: CASSFRDGNTEAFF
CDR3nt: TGTGCCAGCAGCTTCCGGGACGGAAACACTGAAGCTTTCTTT

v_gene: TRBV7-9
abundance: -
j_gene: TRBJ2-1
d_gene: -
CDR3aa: CASSLQGFNEQFF
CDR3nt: TGTGCCAGCAGCCTACAGGGATTCAATGAGCAGTTCTTC

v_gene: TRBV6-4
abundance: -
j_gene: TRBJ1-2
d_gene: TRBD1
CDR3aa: CASSDSGDRNYGYTF
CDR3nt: TGTGCCAGCAGTGACTCGGGGGACAGGAACTATGGCTACACCTTC

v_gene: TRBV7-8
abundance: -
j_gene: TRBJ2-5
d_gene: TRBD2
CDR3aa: CASSFGSGGPETQYF
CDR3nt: TGTGCCAGCAGCTTTGGTAGCGGGGGGCCGGAGACCCAGTACTTC

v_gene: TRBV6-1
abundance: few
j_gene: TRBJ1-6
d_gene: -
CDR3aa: CASIDRYSPLHF
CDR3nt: TGTGCCAGCATAGACAGGTATTCACCCCTCCACTTT

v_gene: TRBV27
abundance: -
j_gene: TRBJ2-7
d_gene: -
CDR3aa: CASSFIGGFYEQYF
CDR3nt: TGTGCCAGCAGTTTTATAGGGGGGTTCTACGAGCAGTACTTC

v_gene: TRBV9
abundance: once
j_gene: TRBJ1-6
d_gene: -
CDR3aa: CASSVAGAPPLHF
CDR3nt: TGTGCCAGCAGCGTTGCGGGTGCGCCACCCCTCCACTTT

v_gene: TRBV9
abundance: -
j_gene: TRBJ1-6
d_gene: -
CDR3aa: CASSVVAVNSPLHF
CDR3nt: TGTGCCAGCAGCGTAGTGGCGGTTAATTCACCCCTCCACTTT

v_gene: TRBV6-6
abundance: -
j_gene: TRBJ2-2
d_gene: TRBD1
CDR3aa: CASRDGTGGLAGELFF
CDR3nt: TGTGCCAGCAGGGACGGGACAGGGGGATTGGCCGGGGAGCTGTTTTTT

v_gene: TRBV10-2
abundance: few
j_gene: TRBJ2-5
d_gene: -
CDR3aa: CASGPTMETQYF
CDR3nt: TGCGCCAGCGGACCCACGATGGAGACCCAGTACTTC

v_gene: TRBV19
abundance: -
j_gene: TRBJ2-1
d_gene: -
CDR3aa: CASSTGLYNEQFF
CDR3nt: TGTGCCAGTAGTACGGGACTCTACAATGAGCAGTTCTTC

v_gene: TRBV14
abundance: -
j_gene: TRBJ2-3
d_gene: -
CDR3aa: CASSQGSPDTQYF
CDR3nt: TGTGCCAGCAGCCAAGGTAGCCCAGATACGCAGTATTTT

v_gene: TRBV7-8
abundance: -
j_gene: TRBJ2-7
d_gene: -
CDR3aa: CASSFGGLYEQYF
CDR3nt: TGTGCCAGCAGCTTTGGGGGGCTATACGAGCAGTACTTC

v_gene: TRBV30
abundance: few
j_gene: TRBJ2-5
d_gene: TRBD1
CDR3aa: CAWSAQRTGKETQYF
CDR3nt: TGTGCCTGGAGTGCCCAACGGACAGGGAAAGAGACCCAGTACTTC

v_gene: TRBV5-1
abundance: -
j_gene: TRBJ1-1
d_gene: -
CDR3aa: CASSPSRGEGTEAFF
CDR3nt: TGCGCCAGCAGCCCGTCCAGGGGAGAGGGTACTGAAGCTTTCTTT

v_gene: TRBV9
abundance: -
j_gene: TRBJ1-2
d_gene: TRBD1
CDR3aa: CASSATGDGFDGYTF
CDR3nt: TGTGCCAGCAGCGCAACAGGGGATGGGTTCGATGGCTACACCTTC

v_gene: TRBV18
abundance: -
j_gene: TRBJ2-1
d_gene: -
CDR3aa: CASSPLGGQVDYNEQFF
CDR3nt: TGTGCCAGCTCACCACTAGGAGGGCAGGTGGACTACAATGAGCAGTTCTTC

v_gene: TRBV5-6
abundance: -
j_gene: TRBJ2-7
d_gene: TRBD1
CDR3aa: CASTSWFLDGQGSAEQYF
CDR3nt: TGTGCCAGCACCTCCTGGTTTTTGGATGGACAGGGCTCGGCCGAGCAGTACTTC

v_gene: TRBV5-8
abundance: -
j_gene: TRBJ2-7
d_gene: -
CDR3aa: CASSLQSIGQPYEQYF
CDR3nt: TGTGCCAGCAGCTTGCAATCTATCGGACAGCCCTACGAGCAGTACTTC

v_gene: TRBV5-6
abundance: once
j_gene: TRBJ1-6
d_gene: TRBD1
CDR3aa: CASSRGQGGFDSPLHF
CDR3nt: TGTGCCAGCAGCAGAGGACAGGGGGGTTTCGATTCACCCCTCCACTTT

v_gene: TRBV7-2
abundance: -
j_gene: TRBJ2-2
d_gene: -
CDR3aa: CASSRIPVEDTGELFF
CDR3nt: TGTGCCAGCAGCCGGATCCCAGTCGAGGACACCGGGGAGCTGTTTTTT

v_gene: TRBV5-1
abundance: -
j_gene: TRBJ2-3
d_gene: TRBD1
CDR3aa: CASSWVGQLSQTQYF
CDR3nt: TGCGCCAGCAGCTGGGTGGGACAGCTTTCCCAGACGCAGTATTTT

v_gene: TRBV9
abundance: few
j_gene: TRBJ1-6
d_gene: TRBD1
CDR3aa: CASSVDQTGGNSPLHF
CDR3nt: TGTGCCAGCAGCGTAGACCAGACAGGGGGCAATTCACCCCTCCACTTT

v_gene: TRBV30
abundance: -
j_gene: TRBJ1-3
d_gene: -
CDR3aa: CAWSAGVPGNTIYF
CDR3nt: TGTGCCTGGAGCGCAGGGGTCCCTGGAAACACCATATATTTT

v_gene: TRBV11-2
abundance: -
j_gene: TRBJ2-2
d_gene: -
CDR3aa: CASSPMQGPANTGELFF
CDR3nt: TGTGCCAGCAGCCCAATGCAGGGGCCGGCGAACACCGGGGAGCTGTTTTTT

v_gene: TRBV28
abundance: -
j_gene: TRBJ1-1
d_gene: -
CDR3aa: CASSLWDTSGNTEAFF
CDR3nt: TGTGCCAGCAGTTTATGGGACACCTCGGGGAACACTGAAGCTTTCTTT

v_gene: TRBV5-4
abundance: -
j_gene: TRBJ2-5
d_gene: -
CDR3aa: CASSLSWYQETQYF
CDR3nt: TGTGCCAGCAGCTTGTCTTGGTACCAAGAGACCCAGTACTTC

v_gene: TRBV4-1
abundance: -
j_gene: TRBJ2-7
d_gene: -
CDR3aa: CASSPDPGAGYEQYF
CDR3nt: TGCGCCAGCAGCCCCGACCCGGGGGCCGGCTACGAGCAGTACTTC

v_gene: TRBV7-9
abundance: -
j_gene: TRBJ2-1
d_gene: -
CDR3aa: CASSQRGTTKGNEQFF
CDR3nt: TGTGCCAGCAGCCAAAGAGGGACAACCAAGGGCAATGAGCAGTTCTTC

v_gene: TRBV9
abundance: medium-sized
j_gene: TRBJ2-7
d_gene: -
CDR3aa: CASSEGDGLYEQYF
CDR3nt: TGTGCCAGCAGCGAGGGGGACGGTCTTTACGAGCAGTACTTC

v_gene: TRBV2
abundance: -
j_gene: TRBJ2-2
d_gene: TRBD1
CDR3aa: CASSSPGFGTGATGELFF
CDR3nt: TGTGCCAGCAGTTCTCCCGGGTTCGGGACAGGGGCCACCGGGGAGCTGTTTTTT

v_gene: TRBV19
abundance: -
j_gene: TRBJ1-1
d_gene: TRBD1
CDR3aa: CASHPGQGIGTEAFF
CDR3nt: TGTGCCAGCCATCCGGGACAGGGAATCGGCACTGAAGCTTTCTTT

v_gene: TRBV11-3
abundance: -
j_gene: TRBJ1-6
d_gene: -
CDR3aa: CASSPEFSLRGSPLHF
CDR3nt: TGTGCCAGCAGCCCCGAATTTTCCTTGAGGGGTTCACCCCTCCACTTT

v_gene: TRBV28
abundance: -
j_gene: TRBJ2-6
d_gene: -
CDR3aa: CASSQQRTQSRANVLTF
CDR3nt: TGTGCCAGCAGTCAACAAAGGACACAAAGTCGGGCCAACGTCCTGACTTTC

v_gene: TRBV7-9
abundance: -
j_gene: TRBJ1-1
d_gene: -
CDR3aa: CASSSPSLTGGAFF
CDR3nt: TGTGCCAGCAGCTCTCCCTCCCTAACTGGGGGAGCTTTCTTT